The 29 T cell receptor beta chains below were found in one sample sequenced in a study of vaccination and CD4 T cells after COVID-19. Indicated treatment: roughly 10-day PBMC culture with coronavirus spike peptide pools or control peptides (ViraFEST assay). No antigen has been identified for these receptors. The Oncomine TCR Beta short-read assay was applied to DNA of cultured CD4+ T cells. TCRdb called the PCR reads again in MiXCR, with one record for every CDR3 protein. The sample records more than 9,500 distinct CDR3 sequences, roughly 61% being singletons. Sequencing used CD4+ T cells from blood, cultured in vitro. The source is a human donor who had recovered from COVID-19.

V usage is TRBV7-9 and J usage is TRBJ2-3; possible D gene TRBD1, 6 bases. V lost 5 bases to trimming and J lost 2 bases, with 11 bases between them. Per germline, CDR1 SEHNR and CDR2 FQNEAQ (reference sequence). The CDR3 extends over 14 amino acids. CDR3 protein: CASSVQGYTDTQYF. As DNA, the CDR3 is TGTGCCAGCAGCGTACAGGGTTACACAGATACGCAGTATTTT.

V is TRBV5-4 and J is TRBJ2-5; 8 nucleotides align to TRBD2. V lost 4 bases to trimming and J lost 5 bases; unmatched junction nucleotides: 10. CDR1 and CDR2 from the germline V gene are SGHNT and YYREEE (reference sequence). The CDR3 extends over 15 amino acids. Here the CDR3 DNA reads TGTGCCAGCAGCCGACTGGGACTAGTCGGCGAGACCCAGTACTTC. It codes for CASSRLGLVGETQYF.

CDR3 protein: CAWSDHPLQPQHF. In DNA, the CDR3 is TGTGCCTGGAGTGATCATCCACTACAGCCCCAGCATTTT. The rearrangement joins TRBV30 to TRBJ1-5; the D is unclear. Germline CDR1 reads GTSNPN; CDR2 reads SVGIG (reference sequence). The CDR3 runs 13 residues. V shed 1 base and J shed 7 bases, with 11 bases lying between them.

The V gene is TRBV15, the J gene TRBJ2-5, with D perhaps TRBD1 or TRBD2 (6 bases each). The V gene lost 0 bases and the J gene lost 9 bases, with 14 bases spanning the gap. This CDR3 is built from 14 residues. Germline values: CDR1 LNHNV, CDR2 YYDKDF (reference sequence). CDR3 sequence reads: CATSRDTGARPQYF. The CDR3 nucleotides read TGTGCCACCAGCAGAGATACGGGGGCCCGGCCCCAGTACTTC. Drawing the rest from reference TRBV15 and TRBJ2-5, the complete variable domain is DAMVIQNPRYQVTQFGKPVTLSCSQTLNHNVMYWYQQKSSQAPKLLFHYYDKDFNNEADTPDNFQSRRPNTSFCFLDIRSPGLGDTAMYLCATSRDTGARPQYFGPGTRLLVL.

The chain has TRBV19 and TRBJ2-5; 9 positions match TRBD1. Germline CDR1 is LNHDA and CDR2 is SQIVND (reference sequence). The CDR3 has 16 residues. The V segment lost 4 bases and the J segment 6 bases; nucleotides outside the gene matches: 12. CDR3 amino acids: CASSKDRDRAGKTQYF. DNA for the CDR3: TGTGCCAGTAGTAAAGACCGGGACAGGGCGGGAAAGACCCAGTACTTC.

This chain connects TRBV19 to TRBJ1-5; D not certain. Germline CDR1 is LNHDA and CDR2 is SQIVND (reference sequence). Between the trimmed V and J ends, which lost 1 base and 5 bases, there was a span of 12 bases. This CDR3 is built from 15 residues. The CDR3 DNA reads TGTGCCAGTAGTATAGCCGCAAACCACCATCAGCCCCAGCATTTT. It codes for CASSIAANHHQPQHF.

This clonotype was seen more than once but under ten times. The chain joins TRBV7-9 to TRBJ1-6; D gene unclear. CDR3 length: 14 residues. With 5 bases removed from V and 5 bases from J, the gap between germline ends came to 10 bases. CDR1 and CDR2 (germline): SEHNR, FQNEAQ (reference sequence). The CDR3 spells CASSPRSDNSPLHF. The CDR3 DNA follows: TGTGCCAGCAGCCCAAGGTCGGATAATTCACCCCTCCACTTT.

This chain links TRBV7-8 with TRBJ2-3; D uncertain. V dropped 1 base and J dropped 2 bases, with 13 bases sitting between them. There are 16 residues in the CDR3. Germline V gene sequence: CDR1 SGHVS, CDR2 FQNEAQ. CDR3 nucleotides: TGTGCCAGCAGCTTAGGGACCGGCACGTTCACAGATACGCAGTATTTT. Protein: CASSLGTGTFTDTQYF.

This clonotype showed up just a few times. V and J are TRBV20-1 and TRBJ1-1; D is uncertain. This CDR3 comprises 13 residues. V was clipped by 6 bases and J by 0 bases, with 11 bases between them. Germline CDR1 DFQATT, CDR2 SNEGSKA (reference sequence). The CDR3 nucleotides are TGCAGTGCCTCCCGGGGATTGAACACTGAAGCTTTCTTT. Protein product: CSASRGLNTEAFF.

In this sample, this clonotype turned up a few times. The rearrangement joins TRBV20-1 to TRBJ1-1, with TRBD1 as a possible D gene (6 bases). Germline V lookup: CDR1 DFQATT, CDR2 SNEGSKA (reference sequence). The germline V and J ends were trimmed by 0 bases and 10 bases, with 18 bases remaining between them. This CDR3 comprises 14 residues. The CDR3 coding sequence is TGCAGTGCTAGAGATAAAGTTAAGAGGGGGTCAGCTTTCTTT. Translated, it gives CSARDKVKRGSAFF.

The chain uses TRBV24-1 and TRBJ1-2, with D hard to call. This CDR3 comprises 15 residues. V was clipped by 2 bases and J by 1 base, with 10 bases between them. From germline, CDR1 is KGHDR and CDR2 SFDVKD. The CDR3 here is CATSDYNSDNYGYTF. CDR3 DNA sequence: TGTGCCACCAGTGATTATAACAGCGATAACTATGGCTACACCTTC.

This rearrangement joins TRBV7-7 to TRBJ2-7; the match to TRBD2 covers 11 bases. The ends lost 2 bases at V and 5 bases at J; junction bases unmatched: 8. Germline lookup yields CDR1 SSHAT and CDR2 FNYEAQ (reference sequence). The CDR3 length is 16 residues. This CDR3 reads CASSLPLLAGVDEQYF. Written as DNA, the CDR3 is TGTGCCAGCAGCTTACCTCTACTAGCGGGAGTGGACGAGCAGTACTTC.

The genes are TRBV24-1 and TRBJ2-5, with D maybe TRBD1 (6 bases). The CDR3 is made up of 14 amino acids. Per the germline V gene, CDR1 is KGHDR and CDR2 is SFDVKD. Between the trimmed V and J ends, which lost 1 base and 1 base, there was a span of 6 bases. The CDR3 loop is CATSDFRGQETQYF. DNA for the CDR3: TGTGCCACCAGTGATTTCAGGGGCCAAGAGACCCAGTACTTC.

V gene TRBV11-3 combines with J gene TRBJ2-3, with D possibly matching TRBD2 (6 bases). V shed 6 bases and J shed 2 bases, with 21 bases lying between them. Germline CDR1 reads SGHNT; CDR2 reads YENEEA. CDR3 length: 17 residues. CDR3 residues: CASSLGRREIDTDTQYF. The CDR3 bases are TGTGCCAGCAGTCTTGGGAGGAGGGAAATAGACACAGATACGCAGTATTTT.

The genes are TRBV20-1 and TRBJ2-1; a possible D gene is TRBD2 (6 bases). V shed 0 bases and J shed 8 bases, with 17 bases lying between them. CDR1 is DFQATT and CDR2 is SNEGSKA in the germline V gene (reference sequence). This CDR3 has 15 amino acids. The CDR3 loop is CSARDSGENSDEQFF. CDR3 coding DNA: TGCAGTGCTAGAGATTCGGGGGAGAATTCCGATGAGCAGTTCTTC.

The rearrangement links TRBV7-2 to TRBJ2-3, with 11 bases lining up with TRBD2. CDR1 is SGHTA and CDR2 is FQGNSA in the germline V gene. V lost 7 bases and J lost 1; bases outside the gene matches: 13. CDR3 length: 18 amino acids. The CDR3 sequence is CASTILAGDPRGTDTQYF. DNA for the CDR3: TGTGCCAGCACCATACTAGCGGGGGACCCGAGGGGCACAGATACGCAGTATTTT.

The V and J genes are TRBV28 and TRBJ1-1; 7 bases agree with TRBD1. The CDR3 extends over 15 amino acids. Germline V lookup: CDR1 MDHEN, CDR2 SYDVKM. The junction had 11 bases not matched to a gene; V was cut back by 6 bases and J by 4 bases. CDR3 in amino acids: CASRETSGGGTEAFF. The CDR3 DNA reads as TGTGCCAGCAGGGAAACCTCAGGGGGGGGCACTGAAGCTTTCTTT.

This sequence joins TRBV6-5 and TRBJ1-1; TRBD1 is a possible D gene (5 bases). The V gene lost 2 bases and the J gene lost 1 base, with 8 bases spanning the gap. CDR3 length equals 14 residues. CDR1 MNHEY and CDR2 SVGAGI come from the germline V gene. The CDR3 DNA sequence: TGTGCCAGCAGTTACGGGGGGGGGAACACTGAAGCTTTCTTT. Its protein is CASSYGGGNTEAFF.

This clonotype was detected a few times. This sequence joins TRBV20-1 and TRBJ1-6, with D perhaps TRBD1 (5 bases). Trimming stripped 3 bases from V and 0 bases from J, with 6 bases between. In germline, CDR1 is DFQATT, CDR2 SNEGSKA (reference sequence). The CDR3 contains 14 residues. CDR3 region: CSASTGSYNSPLHF. The CDR3 coding sequence is TGCAGTGCTAGCACAGGCTCCTATAATTCACCCCTCCACTTT.

This clonotype turned up a few times. The CDR3 sequence is CASSYDLTGNYGYTF. The CDR3 region has the DNA TGTGCCAGCAGTTACGACCTAACAGGGAACTATGGCTACACCTTC. The chain employs TRBV6-5 and TRBJ1-2, with D possibly TRBD1 on 6 matching bases. CDR3 size: 15 residues. Germline-derived CDR1 and CDR2 are MNHEY and SVGAGI. Deletions cut 2 bases from V and 2 bases from J, with 12 bases between.

This clonotype rates as medium-sized. The gene calls are TRBV10-3 and TRBJ1-5; no firm D call. The CDR3 sequence is 14 residues long. Trimming removed 4 bases from V and 2 bases from J, with 9 bases in between. Per the germline V gene, CDR1 is ENHRY and CDR2 is SYGVKD. Here the CDR3 DNA reads TGTGCCATCAGTGGAAATATGGGCAATCAGCCCCAGCATTTT. Amino acid sequence: CAISGNMGNQPQHF.

This clonotype was recorded only once. This CDR3 reads CASSLESWAVFEQYF. The CDR3, as DNA: TGTGCCAGCAGCTTAGAGTCCTGGGCAGTCTTCGAGCAGTACTTC. The V and J genes are TRBV7-2 and TRBJ2-7, with D unclear. The CDR3 spans 15 residues. Trimming pared 1 base from V and 6 bases from J, leaving 16 bases between. Germline V CDR1 and CDR2: SGHTA, FQGNSA.

The chain recombines TRBV5-5 with TRBJ1-2, with 8 bases that match TRBD1. Germline V lookup: CDR1 SGHKS, CDR2 YYEKEE (reference sequence). The CDR3 contains 14 residues. V gave up 4 bases and J gave up 7 bases; unmatched junction bases: 9. The CDR3 bases are TGTGCCAGCAGCGCGACCACAGGGGGTGGTGGCTACACCTTC. Translation gives CASSATTGGGGYTF.

This clonotype has more than one count but fewer than ten. The CDR3 DNA follows: TGCAGTGCTAGGTTTCAGCGGGGGATCCAAGAGACCCAGTACTTC. It encodes CSARFQRGIQETQYF. The chain uses TRBV20-1 and TRBJ2-5; 8 bases are a match to TRBD2. CDR1 is DFQATT and CDR2 is SNEGSKA in the germline V gene (reference sequence). Losses at the gene ends were 3 bases for V and 1 base for J; bases not matched to a gene: 7. This CDR3 is 15 amino acids long.

The rearrangement links TRBV20-1 to TRBJ2-1; 13 bases map to TRBD2. Germline V gene sequence: CDR1 DFQATT, CDR2 SNEGSKA (reference sequence). CDR3 length: 12 residues. V lost 8 bases and J lost 13; bases outside the gene matches: 8. The CDR3 bases are TGCAGTTCCACGACTAGCGGGAGGCCCCAGTTCTTC. Translation: CSSTTSGRPQFF.

This chain connects TRBV20-1 to TRBJ1-1; D remains ambiguous. The CDR3 loop spans 14 amino acids. Trimming shortened V by 3 bases and J by 0 bases, and 11 bases separated the two germline ends. The V gene's germline CDR1 is DFQATT and CDR2 SNEGSKA (reference sequence). The CDR3 loop is CSARPSELNTEAFF. CDR3 in DNA: TGCAGTGCTAGGCCGTCGGAGCTGAACACTGAAGCTTTCTTT.

The gene calls are TRBV6-2 or TRBV6-3 and TRBJ1-5, with TRBD1 matching 8 bases. The CDR3 covers 20 residues. CDR1 and CDR2 from the germline V gene are MNHEY and SVGEGT. V shed 4 bases, J shed 2 bases, and the junction held 19 bases outside the gene matches. CDR3 protein: CASSSKWTGFPESRNQPQHF. For the CDR3, the DNA is TGTGCCAGCAGTTCTAAGTGGACAGGGTTTCCGGAATCGCGCAATCAGCCCCAGCATTTT.

The chain is built from TRBV12-3 or TRBV12-4 and TRBJ1-5, with D unresolved. V dropped 4 bases and J dropped 6 bases, with 10 bases sitting between them. The CDR3 runs to 13 residues. CDR3 sequence reads: CASSSQLRQPQHF. In nucleotides, the CDR3 is TGTGCCAGCAGTTCACAGCTTCGTCAGCCCCAGCATTTT.

J is TRBJ2-3 and V is TRBV4-2, with 12 positions matching TRBD2. CDR3 length: 14 residues. After removal of 8 bases from V and 5 bases from J, the junction contained 5 bases not matched to a gene. The germline CDR1 and CDR2 sequences are LGHNA and YNFKEQ. CDR3 residues: CASGLGLAGDTQYF. Written as DNA, the CDR3 is TGTGCCAGCGGCTTGGGACTAGCGGGAGATACGCAGTATTTT.